This T cell receptor (beta chain) emerged from a study of early T cells in non-severe SARS-CoV-2 infection. Using its own MiXCR run on the 5' RACE reads, TCRdb lists one record per CDR3 protein. The sample yields about 56,000 distinct CDR3 sequences, approximately 10% seen once. This clonotype was counted a few times. V was clipped by 6 bases and J by 0 bases, with 16 bases between them. Germline V gene data show CDR1 as DFQATT and CDR2 as SNEGSKA (reference sequence). The CDR3 loop spans 15 amino acids. Sequences were obtained from whole blood. This chain joins TRBV20-1 and TRBJ2-3, with D perhaps TRBD2 (5 bases). The source is an adult who was a healthcare worker with PCR-confirmed SARS-CoV-2 infection or an uninfected control (not recorded which). CDR3 coding DNA: TGCAGTGCCCCCATCGGGATCTTTAGCACAGATACGCAGTATTTT. This translates into CSAPIGIFSTDTQYF.